The rows below give T cell receptor beta chains drawn from one sample of a study of glioma-infiltrating T cells after dendritic cell vaccination. Assay used: immunoSEQ multiplex PCR; TCRdb lists only in-frame clones, some missing. Seen here are just under 100,000 clones, about 85% observed once, and the top ten hold approximately 5.4%. This sample comprised blood, obtained after dendritic cell vaccination. The receptors shown here come from a human donor with glioblastoma. The CDR3 runs from the conserved cysteine through the conserved F or W. D genes are given only for firm matches. A row's size may be missing; if present it is once, few, many or a size class.

d_gene	v_gene	abundance	j_gene	CDR3aa	CDR3nt
-	TRBV5-1	once	TRBJ1-1	CASSLLSMDTEAFF	TGCGCCAGCAGCCTGCTGTCTATGGACACTGAAGCTTTCTTT
TRBD1	TRBV5-4	-	TRBJ2-5	CASSTGGWETQYF	TGTGCCAGCAGTACAGGGGGCTGGGAGACCCAGTACTTC
-	TRBV2	few	TRBJ2-3	CASSEALIRGTQYF	TGTGCCAGCAGTGAAGCGCTTATCCGGGGTACGCAGTATTTT
-	TRBV6-1	-	TRBJ1-5	CASGQAGSYQPQHF	TGTGCCAGCGGGCAGGCCGGCTCGTATCAGCCCCAGCATTTT
TRBD1	TRBV2	-	TRBJ1-2	CASSEDRGSGYTF	TGTGCCAGCAGTGAGGACAGGGGGTCTGGCTACACCTTC
TRBD1	TRBV29-1	-	TRBJ1-2	CSVGGGGQGAAYGYTF	TGCAGCGTAGGGGGAGGCGGACAGGGTGCGGCCTATGGCTACACCTTC
TRBD1	TRBV10-3	-	TRBJ2-7	CAISEPGQGAYDEQYF	TGTGCCATCAGTGAGCCAGGACAGGGGGCTTATGACGAGCAGTACTTC
TRBD1	TRBV7-2	-	TRBJ1-5	CASSSQGVGNQPQHF	TGTGCCAGCAGCTCACAGGGGGTCGGCAATCAGCCCCAGCATTTT
-	TRBV7-3	-	TRBJ1-1	CASSRDGQLNTEAFF	TGTGCCAGCAGCCGAGACGGACAGCTGAACACTGAAGCTTTCTTT
TRBD1	TRBV27	-	TRBJ2-4	CASSQGTGVNIQYF	TGTGCCAGCAGTCAAGGCACAGGGGTCAACATTCAGTACTTC
-	TRBV20-1	-	TRBJ1-1	CSAAGGTEAFF	TGCAGTGCTGCGGGGGGGACTGAAGCTTTCTTT
-	TRBV29-1	-	TRBJ2-3	CSAEGTSTDTQYF	TGCAGCGCCGAGGGGACTAGCACAGATACGCAGTATTTT
-	TRBV4-1	-	TRBJ2-1	CASSQDAGRRPNEQFF	TGCGCCAGCAGCCAAGATGCGGGGAGGCGTCCTAATGAGCAGTTCTTC
-	TRBV30	-	TRBJ2-7	CAWTRSLPYEQYF	TGTGCCTGGACTAGATCTCTACCCTACGAGCAGTACTTC